This T cell receptor (beta chain) was captured by sequencing in a study of immune characterization of retroperitoneal liposarcoma. CDR1 and CDR2 from the germline V gene are SGHNT and YYREEE (reference sequence). The CDR3 sequence is 16 residues long. V was pared by 0 bases and J by 3 bases, with 13 bases between. Via MiXCR, TCRdb re-called the PCR reads, giving one row per CDR3 protein. The profile shows a few thousand distinct CDR3 sequences, around 45% of them singletons. This clonotype has more than one count but fewer than ten. The rearrangement joins TRBV5-4 to TRBJ2-1, with no clear D. Sequenced sample: tumor tissue. This clonotype originated in a male donor with retroperitoneal liposarcoma. The CDR3 DNA sequence: TGTGCCAGCAGCTTGGATCGTTCAATAGTCTACAATGAGCAGTTCTTC. It is translated as CASSLDRSIVYNEQFF.